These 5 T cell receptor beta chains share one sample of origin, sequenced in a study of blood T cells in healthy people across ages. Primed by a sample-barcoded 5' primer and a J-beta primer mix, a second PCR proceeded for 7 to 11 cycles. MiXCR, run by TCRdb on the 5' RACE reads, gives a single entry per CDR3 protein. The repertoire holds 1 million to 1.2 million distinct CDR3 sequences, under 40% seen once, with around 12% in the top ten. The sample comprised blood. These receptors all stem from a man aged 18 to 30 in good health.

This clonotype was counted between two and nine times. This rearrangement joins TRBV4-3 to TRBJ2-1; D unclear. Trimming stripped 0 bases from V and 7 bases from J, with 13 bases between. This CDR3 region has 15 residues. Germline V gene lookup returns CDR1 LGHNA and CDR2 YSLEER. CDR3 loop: CASSQDARAWNEQFF. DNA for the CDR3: TGCGCCAGCAGCCAAGACGCGCGAGCCTGGAATGAGCAGTTCTTC.

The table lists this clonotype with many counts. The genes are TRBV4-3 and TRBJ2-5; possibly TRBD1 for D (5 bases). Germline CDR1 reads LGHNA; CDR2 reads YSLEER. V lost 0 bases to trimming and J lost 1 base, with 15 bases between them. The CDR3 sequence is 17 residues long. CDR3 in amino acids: CASSQDGAGTLQETQYF. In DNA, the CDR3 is TGCGCCAGCAGCCAAGATGGGGCAGGAACGCTCCAAGAGACCCAGTACTTC.

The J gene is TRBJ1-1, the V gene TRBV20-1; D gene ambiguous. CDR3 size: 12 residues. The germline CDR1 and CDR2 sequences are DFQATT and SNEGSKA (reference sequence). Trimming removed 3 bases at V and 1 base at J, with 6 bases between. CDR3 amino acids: CSASPWNTEAFF. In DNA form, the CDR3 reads TGCAGTGCTAGCCCGTGGAACACTGAAGCTTTCTTT.

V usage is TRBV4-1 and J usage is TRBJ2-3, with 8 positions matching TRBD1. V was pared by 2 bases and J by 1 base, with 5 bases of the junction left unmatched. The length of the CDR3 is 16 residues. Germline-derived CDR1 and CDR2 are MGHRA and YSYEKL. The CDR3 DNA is TGCGCCAGCAGCCAAACGGGCAGGGGGCGCACAGATACGCAGTATTTT. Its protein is CASSQTGRGRTDTQYF.

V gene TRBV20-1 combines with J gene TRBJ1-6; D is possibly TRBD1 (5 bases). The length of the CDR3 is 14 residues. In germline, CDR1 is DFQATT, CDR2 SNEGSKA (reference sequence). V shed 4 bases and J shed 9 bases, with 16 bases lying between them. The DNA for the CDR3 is TGCAGTGCTAACCCGGTCCAGGGCGCTTCACCCCTCCACTTT. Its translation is CSANPVQGASPLHF.